The subject of this entry is one T cell receptor (beta chain). Its target is unknown. MiXCR, applied by TCRdb to the 5' RACE reads, yields one record per CDR3 protein. The table lists just under 600,000 distinct CDR3 sequences, around an eighth of them singletons, with 11% to 15% in the top ten. The sample originates from a study of T cells after yellow fever vaccination. Study-wide background: Preparation used SMART-Seq v4 Ultra Low Input for the low-cell-number fractions. Findings and limits, study-wide: Detected again after the booster were most primary-vaccination clones, at 95% to 97% CD4 and 88% CD8. Some clonotypes, a small share, were shared between CD4 and CD8 compartments.

CDR3 size: 18 residues. J lost 4 bases, V lost 5 bases, and 19 bases had no gene match. Germline CDR1 is MNHEY and CDR2 is SMNVEV (reference sequence). The starting material was PBMCs, obtained on the day of the yellow fever booster vaccination. The gene calls are TRBV27 and TRBJ2-5; TRBD2 matches 7 bases. This receptor was identified in a man aged 25-45 years who received the YFV17D yellow fever vaccine. CDR3 coding DNA: TGTGCCAGCAGTCCTTTCTCATTGGGCGGGAGAGGAGGAGAGACCCAGTACTTC. Amino acids: CASSPFSLGGRGGETQYF.